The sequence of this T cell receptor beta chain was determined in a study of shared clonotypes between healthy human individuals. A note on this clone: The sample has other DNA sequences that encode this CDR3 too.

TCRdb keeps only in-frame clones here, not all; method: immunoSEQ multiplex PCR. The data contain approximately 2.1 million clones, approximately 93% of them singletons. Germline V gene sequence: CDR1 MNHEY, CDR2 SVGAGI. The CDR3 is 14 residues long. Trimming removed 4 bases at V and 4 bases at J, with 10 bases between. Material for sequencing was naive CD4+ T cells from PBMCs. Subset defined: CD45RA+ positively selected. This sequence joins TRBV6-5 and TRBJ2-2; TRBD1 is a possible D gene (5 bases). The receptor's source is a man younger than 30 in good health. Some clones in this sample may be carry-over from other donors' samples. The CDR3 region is CASSSQGFTGELFF. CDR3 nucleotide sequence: TGTGCCAGCAGTTCCCAGGGTTTCACCGGGGAGCTGTTTTTT.